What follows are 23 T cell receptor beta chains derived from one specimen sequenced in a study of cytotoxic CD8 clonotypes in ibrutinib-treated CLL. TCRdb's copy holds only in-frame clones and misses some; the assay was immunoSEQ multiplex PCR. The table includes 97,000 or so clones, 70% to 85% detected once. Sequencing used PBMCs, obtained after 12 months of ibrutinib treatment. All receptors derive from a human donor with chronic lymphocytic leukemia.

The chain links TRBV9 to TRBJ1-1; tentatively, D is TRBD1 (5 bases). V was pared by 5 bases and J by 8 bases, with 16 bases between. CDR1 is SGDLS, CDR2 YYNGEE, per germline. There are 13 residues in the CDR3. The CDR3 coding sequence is TGTGCCAGCAGTTATTCAGGGTCGGGAGAAGCTTTCTTT. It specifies CASSYSGSGEAFF. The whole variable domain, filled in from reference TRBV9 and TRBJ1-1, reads DSGVTQTPKHLITATGQRVTLRCSPRSGDLSVYWYQQSLDQGLQFLIQYYNGEERAKGNILERFSAQQFPDLHSELNLSSLELGDSALYFCASSYSGSGEAFFGQGTRLTVV.

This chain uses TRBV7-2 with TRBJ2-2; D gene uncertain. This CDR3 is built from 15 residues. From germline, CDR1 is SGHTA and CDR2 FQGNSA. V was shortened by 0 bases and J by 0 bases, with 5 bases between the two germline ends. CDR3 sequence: CASSLAGTNTGELFF. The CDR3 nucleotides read TGTGCCAGCAGCTTAGCGGGGACGAACACCGGGGAGCTGTTTTTT.

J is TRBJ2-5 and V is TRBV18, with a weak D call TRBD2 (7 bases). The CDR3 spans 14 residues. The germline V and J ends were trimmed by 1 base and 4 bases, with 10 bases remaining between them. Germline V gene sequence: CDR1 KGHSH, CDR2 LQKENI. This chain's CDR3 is CASSPLGGRETQYF. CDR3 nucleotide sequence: TGTGCCAGCTCACCACTCGGGGGGCGAGAGACCCAGTACTTC.

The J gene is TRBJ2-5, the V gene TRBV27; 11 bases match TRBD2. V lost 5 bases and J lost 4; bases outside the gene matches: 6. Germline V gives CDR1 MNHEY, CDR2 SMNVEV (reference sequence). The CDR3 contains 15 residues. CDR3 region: CASSDRGLAGETQYF. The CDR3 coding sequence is TGTGCCAGCAGTGACCGAGGACTAGCGGGAGAGACCCAGTACTTC.

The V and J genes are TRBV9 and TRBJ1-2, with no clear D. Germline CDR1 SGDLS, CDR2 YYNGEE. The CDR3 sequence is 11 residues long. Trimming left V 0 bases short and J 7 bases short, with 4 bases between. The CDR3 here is CASSVEGGYTF. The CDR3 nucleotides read TGTGCCAGCAGCGTAGAGGGTGGCTACACCTTC.

The CDR3: CASSPAGAGVLGYTF. The CDR3 nucleotides are TGTGCCAGCAGCCCCGCAGGGGCGGGCGTTTTAGGCTACACCTTC. The rearrangement uses TRBV14 and TRBJ1-2, with D possibly matching TRBD1 (6 bases). With 4 bases removed from V and 8 bases from J, the gap between germline ends came to 20 bases. CDR3 length: 15 residues. The V gene's germline CDR1 is SGHDN and CDR2 FVKESK.

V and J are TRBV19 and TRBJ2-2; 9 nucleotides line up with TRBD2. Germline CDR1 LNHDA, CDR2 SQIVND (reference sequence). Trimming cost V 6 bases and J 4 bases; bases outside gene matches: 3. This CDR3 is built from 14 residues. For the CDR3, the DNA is TGTGCCAGTAGGGCTAGCGGGGTCACCGGGGAGCTGTTTTTT. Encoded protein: CASRASGVTGELFF. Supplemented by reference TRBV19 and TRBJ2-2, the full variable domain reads DGGITQSPKYLFRKEGQNVTLSCEQNLNHDAMYWYRQDPGQGLRLIYYSQIVNDFQKGDIAEGYSVSREKKESFPLTVTSAQKNPTAFYLCASRASGVTGELFFGEGSRLTVL.

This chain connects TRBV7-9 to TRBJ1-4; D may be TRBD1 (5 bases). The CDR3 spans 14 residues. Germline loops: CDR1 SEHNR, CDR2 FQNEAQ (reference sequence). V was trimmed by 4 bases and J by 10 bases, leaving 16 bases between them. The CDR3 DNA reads TGTGCCAGCAGCTCGTCTGCCGGGACCCGAAAACTGTTTTTT. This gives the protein CASSSSAGTRKLFF.

The CDR3 DNA reads TGTGCCAGCACCGTCGACACTAGCTATGGCTACACCTTC. As protein: CASTVDTSYGYTF. V and J are TRBV7-2 and TRBJ1-2; the D is unclear. The CDR3 loop spans 13 amino acids. Germline V gene data show CDR1 as SGHTA and CDR2 as FQGNSA. V was clipped by 7 bases and J by 4 bases, with 13 bases between them. The variable domain in full, completed from reference TRBV7-2 and TRBJ1-2, reads GAGVSQSPSNKVTEKGKDVELRCDPISGHTALYWYRQSLGQGLEFLIYFQGNSAPDKSGLPSDRFSAERTGGSVSTLTIQRTQQEDSAVYLCASTVDTSYGYTFGSGTRLTVV.

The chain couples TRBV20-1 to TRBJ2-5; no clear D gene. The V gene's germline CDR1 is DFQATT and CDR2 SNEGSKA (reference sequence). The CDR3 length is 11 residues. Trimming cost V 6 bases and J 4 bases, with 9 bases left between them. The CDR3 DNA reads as TGCAGTGCCCTAGAAAGAGAGACCCAGTACTTC. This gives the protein CSALERETQYF.

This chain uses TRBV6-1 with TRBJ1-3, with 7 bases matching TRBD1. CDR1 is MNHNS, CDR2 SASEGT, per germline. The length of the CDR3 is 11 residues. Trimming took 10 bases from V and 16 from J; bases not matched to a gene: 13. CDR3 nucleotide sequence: TGTGCCACCGGCGAAGAGGGGACAGCCTATTTT. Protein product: CATGEEGTAYF.

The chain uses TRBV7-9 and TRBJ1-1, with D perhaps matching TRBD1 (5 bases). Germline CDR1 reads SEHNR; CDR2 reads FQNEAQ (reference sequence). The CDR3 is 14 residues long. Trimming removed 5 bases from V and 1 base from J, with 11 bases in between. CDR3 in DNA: TGTGCCAGCAGCGAGGGACGGCAGAACACTGAAGCTTTCTTT. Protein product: CASSEGRQNTEAFF.

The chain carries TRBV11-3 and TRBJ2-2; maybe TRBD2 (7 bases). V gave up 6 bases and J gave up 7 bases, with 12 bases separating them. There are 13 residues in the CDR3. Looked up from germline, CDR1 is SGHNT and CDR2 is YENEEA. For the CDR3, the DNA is TGTGCCAGCAGATTGGGGGGGCGCGGGGAGCTGTTTTTT. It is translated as CASRLGGRGELFF.

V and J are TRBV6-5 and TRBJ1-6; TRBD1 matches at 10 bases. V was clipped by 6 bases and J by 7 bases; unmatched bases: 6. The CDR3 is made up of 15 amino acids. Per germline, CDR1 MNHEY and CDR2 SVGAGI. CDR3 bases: TGTGCCAGCAGAGAACCGGGACAGGGGAATTCACCCCTCCACTTT. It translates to CASREPGQGNSPLHF.

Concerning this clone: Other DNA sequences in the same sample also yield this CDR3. CDR3 sequence (DNA): TGCGCCAGCAGCTTGGGGGTACAGGGAAGGCGTGAAAAACTGTTTTTT. As protein: CASSLGVQGRREKLFF. V gene TRBV5-1 combines with J gene TRBJ1-4, with TRBD1 as a possible D gene (6 bases). CDR1 is SGHRS and CDR2 is YFSETQ in the germline V gene. The V end lost 0 bases, the J end lost 7 bases, and 16 bases lay between the germline ends. CDR3 size: 16 residues.

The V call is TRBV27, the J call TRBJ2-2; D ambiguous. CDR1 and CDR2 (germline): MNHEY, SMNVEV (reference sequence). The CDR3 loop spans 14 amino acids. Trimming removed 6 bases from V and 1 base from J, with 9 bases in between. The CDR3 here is CASRAAWNTGELFF. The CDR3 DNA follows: TGTGCCAGCAGGGCCGCATGGAACACCGGGGAGCTGTTTTTT.

Here the CDR3 reads CASSYEATNEKLFF. In nucleotides, the CDR3 is TGTGCCAGCAGTTATGAGGCAACTAATGAAAAACTGTTTTTT. This chain joins TRBV6-6 and TRBJ1-4; D is ambiguous. CDR3 size: 14 residues. The germline V gene encodes CDR1 MNHNY and CDR2 SVGAGI (reference sequence). V dropped 3 bases and J dropped 0 bases, with 5 bases sitting between them.

The CDR3 sequence is CASSPAGGYNEQFF. In DNA, the CDR3 is TGTGCCAGCTCACCAGCGGGGGGGTACAATGAGCAGTTCTTC. V usage is TRBV18 and J usage is TRBJ2-1; 9 nucleotides align to TRBD2. Germline trimming cut 2 bases from V and 4 bases from J; bases unmatched to any gene: 0. There are 14 residues in the CDR3. CDR1 is KGHSH and CDR2 is LQKENI in the germline V gene. Looking up the rest from reference TRBV18 and TRBJ2-1 gives the full variable domain: NAGVMQNPRHLVRRRGQEARLRCSPMKGHSHVYWYRQLPEEGLKFMVYLQKENIIDESGMPKERFSAEFPKEGPSILRIQQVVRGDSAAYFCASSPAGGYNEQFFGPGTRLTVL.

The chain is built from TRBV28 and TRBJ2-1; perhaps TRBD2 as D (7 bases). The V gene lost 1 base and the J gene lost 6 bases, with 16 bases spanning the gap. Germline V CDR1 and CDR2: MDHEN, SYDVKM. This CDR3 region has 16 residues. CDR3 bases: TGTGCCAGCAGTTTATTGACGGAGGGAGGGGGCAATGAGCAGTTCTTC. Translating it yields CASSLLTEGGGNEQFF. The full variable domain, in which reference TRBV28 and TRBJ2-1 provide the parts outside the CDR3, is DVKVTQSSRYLVKRTGEKVFLECVQDMDHENMFWYRQDPGLGLRLIYFSYDVKMKEKGDIPEGYSVSREKKERFSLILESASTNQTSMYLCASSLLTEGGGNEQFFGPGTRLTVL.

CDR3 bases: TGTGCCAGCAGGGAGGGACAGAACACTGAAGCTTTCTTT. Translating gives CASREGQNTEAFF. V is TRBV6-1 and J is TRBJ1-1, with TRBD1 as a possible D gene (6 bases). Deletions cut 6 bases from V and 1 base from J, with 9 bases between. The CDR3 runs 13 residues. Germline V gene sequence: CDR1 MNHNS, CDR2 SASEGT.

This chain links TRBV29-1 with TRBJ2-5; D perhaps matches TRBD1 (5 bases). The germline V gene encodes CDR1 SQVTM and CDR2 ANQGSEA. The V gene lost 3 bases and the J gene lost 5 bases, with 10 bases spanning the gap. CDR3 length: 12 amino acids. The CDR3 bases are TGCAGCGTTGATCAGGGTGTGGAGACCCAGTACTTC. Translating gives CSVDQGVETQYF.

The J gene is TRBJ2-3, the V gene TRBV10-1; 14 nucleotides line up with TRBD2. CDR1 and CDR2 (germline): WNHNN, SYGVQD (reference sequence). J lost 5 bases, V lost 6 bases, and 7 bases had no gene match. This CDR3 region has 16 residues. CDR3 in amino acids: CASSPGTSGGRDTQYF. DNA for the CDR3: TGCGCCAGCAGCCCCGGGACTAGCGGGGGCAGAGATACGCAGTATTTT.

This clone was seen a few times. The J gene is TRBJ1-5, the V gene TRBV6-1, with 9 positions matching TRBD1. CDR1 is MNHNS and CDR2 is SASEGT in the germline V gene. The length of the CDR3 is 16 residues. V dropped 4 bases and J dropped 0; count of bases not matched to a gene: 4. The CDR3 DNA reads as TGTGCCAGCAGTGGCGGGGACAGGGTTAGCAATCAGCCCCAGCATTTT. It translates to CASSGGDRVSNQPQHF.